Below, 22 T cell receptor beta chains from the same sample are listed, as sequenced in a study of cytomegalovirus exposure and HLA in healthy donors. The PCR used 60 Vbeta and 13 Jbeta primers. Sequencing was performed with immunoSEQ multiplex PCR; in TCRdb, only in-frame clones are kept and a portion is missing. The sample lists some 170,000 clones, around 81% seen once, with 13% in the top ten. The sample comprised PBMCs. The receptor source for this set is a woman aged 45-65 years in good health and CMV-seronegative.

The gene calls are TRBV5-1 and TRBJ2-2; no firm D call. This CDR3 is built from 15 residues. Per germline, CDR1 SGHRS and CDR2 YFSETQ. V lost 2 bases and J lost 2, with 10 bases in between. The CDR3 protein is CASSFRDFNTGELFF. CDR3 DNA sequence: TGCGCCAGCAGCTTCCGAGACTTTAACACCGGGGAGCTGTTTTTT.

As for this clone: The germline gene is not matched at one end of the junction; a read error may be the cause. The rearrangement links TRBV7-9 to TRBJ1-1, with 8 bases identical to TRBD1. The CDR3 consists of 17 residues. Germline V gene data show CDR1 as SEHNR and CDR2 as FQNEAQ (reference sequence). CDR3 in amino acids: CSSSLALQGEGNTEAFF. The CDR3 DNA is TGTTCCAGCAGCTTAGCCCTACAGGGGGAGGGGAACACTGAAGCTTTCTTT.

The V and J genes are TRBV30 and TRBJ2-3; 10 nucleotides match TRBD2. Germline V gene sequence: CDR1 GTSNPN, CDR2 SVGIG (reference sequence). The V segment lost 3 bases and the J segment 2 bases; nucleotides outside the gene matches: 5. This CDR3 is 15 amino acids long. The chain's CDR3 is CAWRAGGPSTDTQYF. Written as DNA, the CDR3 is TGTGCCTGGAGAGCGGGAGGGCCATCCACAGATACGCAGTATTTT.

The chain links TRBV7-7 to TRBJ2-1, with D possibly TRBD1 on 6 matching bases. The CDR3 contains 15 residues. With 5 bases removed from V and 3 bases from J, the gap between germline ends came to 14 bases. Germline CDR1 reads SSHAT; CDR2 reads FNYEAQ (reference sequence). The CDR3 nucleotides are TGTGCCAGCAGCCCGAGGGACACGATCTACAATGAGCAGTTCTTC. This sequence encodes CASSPRDTIYNEQFF.

The rearrangement uses TRBV5-4 and TRBJ1-4, with 11 bases aligning to TRBD1. Germline values: CDR1 SGHNT, CDR2 YYREEE (reference sequence). CDR3 size: 16 residues. With V trimmed by 3 bases and J by 6 bases, 7 bases remained unmatched. CDR3 protein: CASSSKTGQGDEKLFF. In DNA, the CDR3 is TGTGCCAGCAGCTCGAAGACGGGACAGGGGGATGAAAAACTGTTTTTT.

The chain joins TRBV27 to TRBJ1-4; no firm D call. The V gene lost 4 bases and the J gene lost 0 bases, with 3 bases spanning the gap. Germline CDR1 MNHEY, CDR2 SMNVEV (reference sequence). The CDR3 sequence is 13 residues long. CDR3 sequence (DNA): TGTGCCAGCAGTTCTCCAACTAATGAAAAACTGTTTTTT. Translating gives CASSSPTNEKLFF.

V is TRBV5-1 and J is TRBJ2-7, with D tentatively TRBD1 (6 bases). CDR3 size: 14 residues. The germline V and J ends were trimmed by 5 bases and 2 bases, with 14 bases remaining between them. Germline V lookup: CDR1 SGHRS, CDR2 YFSETQ. CDR3 coding DNA: TGCGCCAGCAGTCGGTCAGGGGATCCCTACGAGCAGTACTTC. Translation: CASSRSGDPYEQYF.

The chain combines TRBV19 with TRBJ2-7; D is undetermined. CDR3 size: 13 residues. The germline V and J ends were trimmed by 3 bases and 3 bases, with 9 bases remaining between them. The germline gives CDR1 LNHDA, CDR2 SQIVND (reference sequence). This CDR3 reads CASSMSHGYEQYF. The CDR3 region has the DNA TGTGCCAGTAGTATGAGTCACGGCTACGAGCAGTACTTC.

The chain couples TRBV9 to TRBJ2-3, with 8 bases that match TRBD2. The ends lost 0 bases at V and 5 bases at J; junction bases unmatched: 14. Per the germline V gene, CDR1 is SGDLS and CDR2 is YYNGEE. This CDR3 is built from 18 residues. The CDR3 protein is CASSVAKEAGEAGDTQYF. The CDR3 DNA reads as TGTGCCAGCAGCGTAGCTAAAGAAGCGGGAGAAGCGGGAGATACGCAGTATTTT. The complete variable domain, with remaining parts taken from reference TRBV9 and TRBJ2-3, reads DSGVTQTPKHLITATGQRVTLRCSPRSGDLSVYWYQQSLDQGLQFLIQYYNGEERAKGNILERFSAQQFPDLHSELNLSSLELGDSALYFCASSVAKEAGEAGDTQYFGPGTRLTVL.

The chain recombines TRBV20-1 with TRBJ2-7; no definite D call. This CDR3 contains 10 residues. V gave up 0 bases and J gave up 5 bases, with 2 bases separating them. Germline values: CDR1 DFQATT, CDR2 SNEGSKA (reference sequence). This chain's CDR3 is CSARDDEQYF. The DNA of the CDR3 is TGCAGTGCTAGAGACGACGAGCAGTACTTC.

This chain connects TRBV27 to TRBJ1-1; tentatively, D is TRBD1 (6 bases). This CDR3 region has 16 residues. V gave up 5 bases and J gave up 1 base, with 17 bases separating them. Germline V gene data show CDR1 as MNHEY and CDR2 as SMNVEV (reference sequence). DNA for the CDR3: TGTGCCAGCAGTCTCCTTGTACAGGGTTCGAACACTGAAGCTTTCTTT. Translated: CASSLLVQGSNTEAFF.

V gene TRBV20-1 combines with J gene TRBJ2-5; D perhaps matches TRBD2 (6 bases). TRBJ2-7 matches the DNA end more closely, so the J call is doubtful. Germline CDR1 and CDR2: DFQATT and SNEGSKA (reference sequence). The CDR3 loop spans 10 amino acids. The CDR3 sequence: CSAGLYEQYF. DNA for the CDR3: TGCAGTGCTGGACTATACGAGCAGTACTTC.

The sample holds a few counts of this clone. The genes are TRBV2 and TRBJ2-5, with a weak D call TRBD1 (5 bases). Trimming took off 8 bases at V and 2 bases at J, with 15 bases between the two ends. CDR1 is SNHLY and CDR2 is FYNNEI in the germline V gene. The CDR3 spans 14 residues. The CDR3 sequence: CASAPGPPQETQYF. The CDR3 DNA sequence: TGTGCCAGCGCCCCAGGGCCGCCTCAAGAGACCCAGTACTTC.

DNA for the CDR3: TGTGCCACCAAACGACAGGGGCAGGACAATGAGCAGTTCTTC. It encodes CATKRQGQDNEQFF. The chain is built from TRBV15 and TRBJ2-1; 8 nucleotides match TRBD1. This CDR3 spans 14 amino acids. The junction had 7 bases not matched to a gene; V was cut back by 7 bases and J by 5 bases. Germline CDR1 and CDR2: LNHNV and YYDKDF (reference sequence). Full variable domain (outside the CDR3, taken from reference TRBV15 and TRBJ2-1): DAMVIQNPRYQVTQFGKPVTLSCSQTLNHNVMYWYQQKSSQAPKLLFHYYDKDFNNEADTPDNFQSRRPNTSFCFLDIRSPGLGDTAMYLCATKRQGQDNEQFFGPGTRLTVL.

The V and J genes are TRBV7-2 and TRBJ2-7; 12 nucleotides match TRBD1. The CDR3 is 14 amino acids. The germline CDR1 and CDR2 sequences are SGHTA and FQGNSA. V shed 6 bases and J 3 bases; nucleotides not matched to a gene: 3. The chain's CDR3 is CASSRDRGRYEQYF. For the CDR3, the DNA is TGTGCCAGCAGTCGGGACAGGGGGCGCTACGAGCAGTACTTC.

This clone showed up just once. The V call is TRBV5-4, the J call TRBJ2-2; tentatively, D is TRBD2 (5 bases). This CDR3 is 16 amino acids long. Germline CDR1 SGHNT, CDR2 YYREEE (reference sequence). V was pared by 0 bases and J by 1 base, with 10 bases between. In DNA, the CDR3 is TGTGCCAGCAGCTTGGTGCCAGCGGTGAACACCGGGGAGCTGTTTTTT. Protein product: CASSLVPAVNTGELFF.

J is TRBJ1-1 and V is TRBV4-1; D is ambiguous. Trimming shortened V by 3 bases and J by 0 bases, and 8 bases separated the two germline ends. This CDR3 is 14 amino acids long. CDR1 and CDR2 from the germline V gene are MGHRA and YSYEKL. CDR3 protein: CASSQGTVNTEAFF. The CDR3 DNA sequence: TGCGCCAGCAGCCAGGGCACAGTGAACACTGAAGCTTTCTTT.

The CDR3 DNA follows: TGTGCCAGCAGCCCTCAACCCCCTAGGATAACCGGGGAGCTGTTTTTT. It specifies CASSPQPPRITGELFF. V gene TRBV6-6 combines with J gene TRBJ2-2, with no clear D. The ends were cut back, 6 bases at V and 5 bases at J, with 19 bases in the middle. The CDR3 length is 16 residues. From germline, CDR1 is MNHNY and CDR2 SVGAGI (reference sequence).

The chain joins TRBV19 to TRBJ2-3; 7 positions agree with TRBD2. This CDR3 is 16 amino acids long. Germline CDR1 LNHDA, CDR2 SQIVND (reference sequence). The J segment lost 1 base and the V segment lost 3 bases, leaving 7 bases of the junction unmatched. The CDR3 coding sequence is TGTGCCAGTAGTATCCCCCGGAGCGGGGGCACAGATACGCAGTATTTT. This gives the protein CASSIPRSGGTDTQYF.

This clone was seen only a few times. V usage is TRBV29-1 and J usage is TRBJ2-7, with D possibly TRBD1 on 7 matching bases. This CDR3 has 12 amino acids. V was clipped by 7 bases and J by 0 bases, with 10 bases between them. Germline CDR1 SQVTM, CDR2 ANQGSEA. The CDR3 loop is CSARDSSYEQYF. DNA for the CDR3: TGCAGCGCGCGGGACAGCTCCTACGAGCAGTACTTC.

V is TRBV18 and J is TRBJ1-4; TRBD1 is a possible D gene (5 bases). CDR3 length: 14 amino acids. Germline V lookup: CDR1 KGHSH, CDR2 LQKENI. V lost 3 bases to trimming and J lost 6 bases, with 11 bases between them. CDR3 sequence (DNA): TGTGCCAGCTCACCTGGGGGGACTCATGAAAAACTGTTTTTT. Translation: CASSPGGTHEKLFF.

The chain couples TRBV27 to TRBJ2-1; perhaps TRBD1 as D (5 bases). The CDR3 runs 13 residues. The germline gives CDR1 MNHEY, CDR2 SMNVEV (reference sequence). The germline V and J ends were trimmed by 4 bases and 13 bases, with 17 bases remaining between them. The CDR3 DNA sequence: TGTGCCAGCAGTTCCCCCTACTTCTGGGGCCAGTTCTTC. Translating gives CASSSPYFWGQFF.